The clone carrying this T cell receptor (beta chain) was seen many times. This sample is drawn from a study of T cells in Graves' hyperthyroidism and ophthalmopathy. Patients were aged 18 to 65, had disease duration under 2 months, and had newly diagnosed hyperthyroidism. V was clipped by 11 bases and J by 4 bases, with 13 bases between them. This CDR3 comprises 12 residues. RNA transcripts yielded amplified TCR beta CDR3 regions. Primed by the HTBI set, a first-round RT-PCR was run on the TCR CDR3. MiXCR was run by TCRdb on the multiplex PCR reads, yielding one entry per CDR3 protein. The data show 250,000 to 300,000 distinct CDR3 sequences, roughly an eighth seen once.

The sequencing input was blood. The genes are TRBV12-3 or TRBV12-4 and TRBJ2-3, with D tentatively TRBD2 (6 bases). The sequence was collected from a woman aged 40-49 years with Graves' hyperthyroidism. The CDR3 DNA is TGTGCCGTTGGAGGGAGAGCAGATACGCAGTATTTT. Its translation: CAVGGRADTQYF.